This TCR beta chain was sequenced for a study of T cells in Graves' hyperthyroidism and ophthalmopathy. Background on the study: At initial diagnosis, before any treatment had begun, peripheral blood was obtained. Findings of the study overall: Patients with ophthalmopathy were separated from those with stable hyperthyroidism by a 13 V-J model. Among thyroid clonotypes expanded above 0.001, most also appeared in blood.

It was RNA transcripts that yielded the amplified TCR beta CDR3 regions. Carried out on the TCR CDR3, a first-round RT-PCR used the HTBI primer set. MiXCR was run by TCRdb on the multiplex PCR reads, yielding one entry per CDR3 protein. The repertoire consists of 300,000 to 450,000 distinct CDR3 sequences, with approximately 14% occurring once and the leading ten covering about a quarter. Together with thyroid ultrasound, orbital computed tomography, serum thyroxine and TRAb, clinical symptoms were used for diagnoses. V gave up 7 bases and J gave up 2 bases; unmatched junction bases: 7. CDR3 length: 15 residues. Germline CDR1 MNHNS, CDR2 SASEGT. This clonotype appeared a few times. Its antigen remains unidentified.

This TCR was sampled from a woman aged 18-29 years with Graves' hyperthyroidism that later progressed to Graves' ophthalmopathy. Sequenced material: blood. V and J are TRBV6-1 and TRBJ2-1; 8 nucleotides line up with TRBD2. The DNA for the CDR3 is TGTGCCAGCACACCAGCGGGAGATACCTACAATGAGCAGTTCTTC. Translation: CASTPAGDTYNEQFF.